One sample yielded the 25 T cell receptor beta chains listed below, sequenced in a study of CD8+CD57+ T cells in acquired aplastic anemia (dated by TCRdb to the late 2010s). Patients chosen for sequencing had shown expansion of CD8+CD57+ cells by flow cytometry. Reads for this sample came from an Illumina HiSeq 2000. Genomic DNA served as template for TCR beta VDJ combination and CDR3 sequence profiling. TCRdb trimmed the raw reads at Q25, called clones with MiXCR and kept productive beta chains. Rows are unified per CDR3 protein, each entry keeping the most common DNA and genes. The sample table contains 150,000 to 200,000 distinct CDR3 sequences; only one count was recorded for roughly 65% of them. Approximately 46% of the sample is taken by the ten largest. The sample taken for sequencing was sorted CD4+, CD8+, or CD8+CD57+ T cells (not recorded which) from PBMCs. The source of these receptors is a human donor with aplastic anemia.

The chain joins TRBV13 to TRBJ2-7, with 15 bases identical to TRBD2. Germline CDR1 and CDR2: PRHDT and FYEKMQ (reference sequence). CDR3 length: 14 residues. V was clipped by 4 bases and J by 6 bases; unmatched bases: 1. The CDR3 DNA reads TGTGCCAGCAGCTGGGGACTAGCGGGGGGCGAGCAGTACTTC. Its protein is CASSWGLAGGEQYF. Full variable domain (rest looked up from reference TRBV13 and TRBJ2-7): AAGVIQSPRHLIKEKRETATLKCYPIPRHDTVYWYQQGPGQDPQFLISFYEKMQSDKGSIPDRFSAQQFSDYHSELNMSSLELGDSALYFCASSWGLAGGEQYFGPGTRLTVT.

Comment on this clonotype: At one of its ends the junction is not consistent with the germline gene, which may arise from a read error. The rearrangement uses TRBV5-1 and TRBJ2-7, with 9 positions matching TRBD1. CDR1 and CDR2 (germline): SGHRS, YFSETQ. The CDR3 is made up of 14 amino acids. The CDR3 sequence: CASSWGTGTYEQYF. In DNA form, the CDR3 reads TGTGCCAGCAGCTGGGGGACAGGGACCTACGAGCAGTACTTC.

The chain links TRBV29-1 to TRBJ1-4; D call uncertain. The V and J ends lost 5 bases and 3 bases respectively, with 10 bases between them. The CDR3 consists of 13 residues. CDR1 is SQVTM, CDR2 ANQGSEA, per germline. Here the CDR3 reads CSVRESANEKLFF. The CDR3 region has the DNA TGCAGCGTTCGAGAGTCAGCTAATGAAAAACTGTTTTTT.

The chain joins TRBV12-3 or TRBV12-4 to TRBJ1-1; D unresolved. The CDR3 is 8 amino acids. V lost 6 bases, J lost 13 bases, and 6 bases lay in between. CDR3 protein: CASSVGFF. The CDR3 DNA follows: TGTGCCAGCAGCGTAGGTTTCTTT.

This clonotype was seen at least ten times. The gene calls are TRBV29-1 and TRBJ2-7; D uncertain. The ends were cut back, 0 bases at V and 3 bases at J, with 9 bases in the middle. Germline-derived CDR1 and CDR2 are SQVTM and ANQGSEA. The CDR3 spans 13 residues. CDR3 amino acids: CSVEDEANYEQYF. The DNA for the CDR3 is TGCAGCGTTGAAGATGAGGCCAACTACGAGCAGTACTTC.

The chain is built from TRBV10-3 and TRBJ1-2, with D unclear. The CDR3 runs to 11 residues. V lost 3 bases and J lost 7, with 6 bases in between. CDR1 is ENHRY and CDR2 is SYGVKD in the germline V gene. The CDR3 sequence: CAISDGGGYTF. The CDR3 nucleotides are TGTGCCATCAGTGATGGAGGTGGCTACACCTTC.

This sequence joins TRBV20-1 and TRBJ2-7, with D tentatively TRBD1 or TRBD2 (5 bases each). The CDR3 covers 10 residues. Trimming took 8 bases from V and 6 from J, leaving 11 bases between them. Germline V gives CDR1 DFQATT, CDR2 SNEGSKA (reference sequence). The CDR3 loop reads CSLWGSEQYF. CDR3 DNA: TGCAGTTTATGGGGGAGCGAGCAGTACTTC.

The chain uses TRBV7-9 and TRBJ2-7; D may match TRBD1 or TRBD2 (5 bases each). CDR1 and CDR2 from the germline V gene are SEHNR and FQNEAQ (reference sequence). This CDR3 has 16 residues. The V gene lost 5 bases and the J gene lost 2 bases, with 19 bases spanning the gap. For the CDR3, the DNA is TGTGCCAGCAGCCCCGATCTCCGGGACCGCCCCTACGAGCAGTACTTC. Residues: CASSPDLRDRPYEQYF.

The chain links TRBV7-9 to TRBJ1-2; TRBD1 matches 10 bases. The CDR3 is made up of 15 amino acids. Germline assignment: CDR1 SEHNR and CDR2 FQNEAQ (reference sequence). J gave up 6 bases and V 5 bases, and 9 bases lay outside the gene matches. CDR3 nucleotide sequence: TGTGCCAGCAGCACCCGACAGGGGGCGAAAAATGGCTACACCTTC. This translates into CASSTRQGAKNGYTF.

The CDR3 loop is CASQEGSYEQYF. The CDR3 DNA sequence: TGCGCCAGCCAGGAGGGATCCTACGAGCAGTACTTC. The J gene is TRBJ2-7, the V gene TRBV5-1; maybe TRBD2 (6 bases). The V gene lost 7 bases and the J gene lost 1 base, with 9 bases spanning the gap. Per germline, CDR1 SGHRS and CDR2 YFSETQ. CDR3 size: 12 residues.

This clonotype was recorded many times. The chain combines TRBV4-1 with TRBJ1-1, with D unresolved. Germline assignment: CDR1 MGHRA and CDR2 YSYEKL. There are 11 residues in the CDR3. V was cut by 4 bases and J by 5 bases, with 5 bases left in between. This CDR3 is CASSLRTEAFF. CDR3 DNA sequence: TGCGCCAGCAGCCTCCGAACTGAAGCTTTCTTT.

The table lists this clonotype with a count of one. J is TRBJ2-3 and V is TRBV10-2; tentative D call: TRBD2 (5 bases). CDR1 and CDR2 (germline): WSHSY, SAAADI. The CDR3 loop spans 13 amino acids. Trimming left V 4 bases short and J 6 bases short, with 11 bases between. The CDR3 DNA follows: TGCGCCAGCAGTGTAACGGGGTTGGATACGCAGTATTTT. Translating gives CASSVTGLDTQYF.

CDR3 amino acids: CSARDEVMGHSYEQYF. The DNA of the CDR3 is TGCAGTGCTAGAGATGAGGTGATGGGACACAGCTACGAGCAGTACTTC. This chain links TRBV20-1 with TRBJ2-7; tentatively, D is TRBD1 (6 bases). This CDR3 spans 16 amino acids. Between the trimmed V and J ends, which lost 0 bases and 3 bases, there was a span of 18 bases. Germline lookup yields CDR1 DFQATT and CDR2 SNEGSKA (reference sequence).

The chain recombines TRBV14 with TRBJ1-2, with unresolved D. V lost 2 bases to trimming and J lost 8 bases, with 6 bases between them. The CDR3 spans 11 residues. In germline, CDR1 is SGHDN, CDR2 FVKESK. This CDR3 is CASSQLSGYTF. For the CDR3, the DNA is TGTGCCAGCAGCCAATTAAGCGGCTACACCTTC. The full variable domain, its missing parts supplied by reference TRBV14 and TRBJ1-2, is EAGVTQFPSHSVIEKGQTVTLRCDPISGHDNLYWYRRVMGKEIKFLLHFVKESKQDESGMPNNRFLAERTGGTYSTLKVQPAELEDSGVYFCASSQLSGYTFGSGTRLTVV.

To note about this clonotype: The CDR3 carries no conserved terminal phenylalanine or tryptophan, so it likely arises from a read error. The rearrangement links TRBV5-1 to TRBJ2-1, with D possibly being TRBD2 (5 bases). From germline, CDR1 is SGHRS and CDR2 YFSETQ. The CDR3 runs 15 residues. Trimming removed 0 bases from V and 8 bases from J, with 15 bases in between. CDR3 protein: CASSLVARAVDEQFL. CDR3 DNA: TGCGCCAGCAGCTTGGTAGCGCGAGCGGTCGATGAGCAGTTCCTC.

This clonotype was recorded a few times. The chain combines TRBV10-3 with TRBJ1-2; maybe TRBD1 (5 bases). The V gene's germline CDR1 is ENHRY and CDR2 SYGVKD. The CDR3 is made up of 14 amino acids. Between the trimmed V and J ends, which lost 10 bases and 3 bases, there was a span of 18 bases. Here the CDR3 reads CASSLRGGDYGYTF. CDR3 nucleotide sequence: TGTGCCAGCAGCTTACGGGGGGGAGACTATGGCTACACCTTC.

The chain combines TRBV7-8 with TRBJ1-2; no firm D call. This CDR3 has 13 residues. CDR1 is SGHVS, CDR2 FQNEAQ, per germline. V was shortened by 1 base and J by 8 bases, with 11 bases between the two germline ends. The CDR3 spells CASSLVDLSGYTF. The CDR3, as DNA: TGTGCCAGCAGCTTAGTAGATTTGTCGGGCTACACCTTC.

This clonotype was observed many times. This chain links TRBV5-8 with TRBJ2-3, with TRBD2 identical over 8 bases. Germline CDR1 and CDR2: SGHTS and YDEGEE. J gave up 5 bases and V 9 bases, and 17 bases lay outside the gene matches. The CDR3 spans 16 residues. The CDR3 reads CAILTTRGDGGDTQYF. The DNA of the CDR3 is TGTGCCATCCTAACCACGCGGGGGGATGGTGGAGATACGCAGTATTTT.

This chain uses TRBV6-2 or TRBV6-3 with TRBJ2-7; no reliable D call. The CDR3 sequence is 14 residues long. The V and J ends lost 6 bases and 3 bases respectively, with 15 bases between them. CDR1 MNHEY and CDR2 SVGEGT come from the germline V gene. The CDR3 nucleotides read TGTGCCAGCAGAAAAACAGAGGTTCTCTACGAGCAGTACTTC. Translation gives CASRKTEVLYEQYF.

This sequence joins TRBV10-3 and TRBJ1-6, with a weak D call TRBD1 (6 bases). Between the trimmed V and J ends, which lost 1 base and 7 bases, there was a span of 20 bases. The CDR3 length is 18 residues. Germline assignment: CDR1 ENHRY and CDR2 SYGVKD. The DNA for the CDR3 is TGTGCCATCAGTGAGTTGCCCCGCAGGGGTCAGCCGAATTCACCCCTCCACTTT. Translating it yields CAISELPRRGQPNSPLHF.

This clonotype was counted many times. The chain recombines TRBV6-1 with TRBJ1-2; D gene uncertain. V was pared by 1 base and J by 8 bases, with 14 bases between. The CDR3 runs 14 residues. Germline CDR1 is MNHNS and CDR2 is SASEGT. The CDR3 reads CASSEVEDSYGYTF. The CDR3 nucleotides are TGTGCCAGCAGTGAAGTAGAGGATTCGTACGGCTACACCTTC.

This chain links TRBV7-9 with TRBJ2-3; D possibly matches TRBD1 or TRBD2 (6 bases each). With 5 bases removed from V and 2 bases from J, the gap between germline ends came to 11 bases. The CDR3 length is 14 residues. Germline CDR1 reads SEHNR; CDR2 reads FQNEAQ (reference sequence). CDR3 loop: CASSVGGTTDTQYF. The CDR3 bases are TGTGCCAGCAGCGTAGGGGGGACCACAGATACGCAGTATTTT.

The chain links TRBV14 to TRBJ2-5; 12 positions match TRBD2. This CDR3 is built from 18 residues. V was pared by 1 base and J by 0 bases, with 6 bases of the junction left unmatched. In germline, CDR1 is SGHDN, CDR2 FVKESK. The CDR3 bases are TGTGCCAGCAGCCAAGGACTAGCGGGGGTACTATACCAAGAGACCCAGTACTTC. This encodes CASSQGLAGVLYQETQYF.

The chain recombines TRBV11-2 with TRBJ2-7, with D perhaps TRBD2 (7 bases). The CDR3 sequence is 15 residues long. V gave up 5 bases and J gave up 1 base, with 15 bases separating them. Germline CDR1 and CDR2: SGHAT and FQNNGV. CDR3 DNA sequence: TGTGCCAGCAGCGGGGGGGCGATACAGTCCTACGAGCAGTACTTC. Translating it yields CASSGGAIQSYEQYF.

The rearrangement links TRBV15 to TRBJ2-1; 8 bases line up with TRBD2. J gave up 8 bases and V 3 bases, and 9 bases lay outside the gene matches. The CDR3 runs to 15 residues. CDR1 is LNHNV and CDR2 is YYDKDF in the germline V gene (reference sequence). CDR3 loop: CATSRTGLGADEQFF. The CDR3 DNA is TGTGCCACCAGCAGGACGGGACTAGGGGCGGATGAGCAGTTCTTC.